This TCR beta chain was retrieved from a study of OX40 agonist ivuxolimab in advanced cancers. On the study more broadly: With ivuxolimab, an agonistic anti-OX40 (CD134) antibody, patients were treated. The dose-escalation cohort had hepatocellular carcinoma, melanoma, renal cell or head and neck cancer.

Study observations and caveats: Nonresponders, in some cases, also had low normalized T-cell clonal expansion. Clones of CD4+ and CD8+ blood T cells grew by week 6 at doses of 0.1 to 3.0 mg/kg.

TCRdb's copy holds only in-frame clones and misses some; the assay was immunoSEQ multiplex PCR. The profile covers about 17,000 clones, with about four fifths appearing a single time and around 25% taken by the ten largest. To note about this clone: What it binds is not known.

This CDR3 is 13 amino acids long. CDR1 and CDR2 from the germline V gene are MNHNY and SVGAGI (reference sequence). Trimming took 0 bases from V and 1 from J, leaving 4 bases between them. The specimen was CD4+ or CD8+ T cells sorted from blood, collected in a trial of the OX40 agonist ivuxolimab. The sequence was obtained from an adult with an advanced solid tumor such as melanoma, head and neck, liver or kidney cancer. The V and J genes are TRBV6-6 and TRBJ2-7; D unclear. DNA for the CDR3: TGTGCCAGCAGTTACTCGGAGTCCTACGAGCAGTACTTC. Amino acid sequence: CASSYSESYEQYF.